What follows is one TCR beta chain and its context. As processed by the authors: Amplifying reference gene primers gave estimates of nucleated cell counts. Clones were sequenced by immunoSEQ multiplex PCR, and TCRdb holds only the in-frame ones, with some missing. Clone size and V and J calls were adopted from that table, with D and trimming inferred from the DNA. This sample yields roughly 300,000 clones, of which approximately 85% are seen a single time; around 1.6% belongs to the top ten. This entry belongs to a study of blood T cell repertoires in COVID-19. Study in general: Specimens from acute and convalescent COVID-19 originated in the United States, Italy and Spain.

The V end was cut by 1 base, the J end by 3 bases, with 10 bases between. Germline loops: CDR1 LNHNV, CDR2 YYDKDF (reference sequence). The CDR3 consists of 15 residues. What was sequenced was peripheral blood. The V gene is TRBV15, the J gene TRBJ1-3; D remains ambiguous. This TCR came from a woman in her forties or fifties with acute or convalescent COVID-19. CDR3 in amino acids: CATSRGGGIGNTIYF. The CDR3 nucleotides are TGTGCCACCAGCAGAGGAGGCGGAATTGGAAACACCATATATTTT.